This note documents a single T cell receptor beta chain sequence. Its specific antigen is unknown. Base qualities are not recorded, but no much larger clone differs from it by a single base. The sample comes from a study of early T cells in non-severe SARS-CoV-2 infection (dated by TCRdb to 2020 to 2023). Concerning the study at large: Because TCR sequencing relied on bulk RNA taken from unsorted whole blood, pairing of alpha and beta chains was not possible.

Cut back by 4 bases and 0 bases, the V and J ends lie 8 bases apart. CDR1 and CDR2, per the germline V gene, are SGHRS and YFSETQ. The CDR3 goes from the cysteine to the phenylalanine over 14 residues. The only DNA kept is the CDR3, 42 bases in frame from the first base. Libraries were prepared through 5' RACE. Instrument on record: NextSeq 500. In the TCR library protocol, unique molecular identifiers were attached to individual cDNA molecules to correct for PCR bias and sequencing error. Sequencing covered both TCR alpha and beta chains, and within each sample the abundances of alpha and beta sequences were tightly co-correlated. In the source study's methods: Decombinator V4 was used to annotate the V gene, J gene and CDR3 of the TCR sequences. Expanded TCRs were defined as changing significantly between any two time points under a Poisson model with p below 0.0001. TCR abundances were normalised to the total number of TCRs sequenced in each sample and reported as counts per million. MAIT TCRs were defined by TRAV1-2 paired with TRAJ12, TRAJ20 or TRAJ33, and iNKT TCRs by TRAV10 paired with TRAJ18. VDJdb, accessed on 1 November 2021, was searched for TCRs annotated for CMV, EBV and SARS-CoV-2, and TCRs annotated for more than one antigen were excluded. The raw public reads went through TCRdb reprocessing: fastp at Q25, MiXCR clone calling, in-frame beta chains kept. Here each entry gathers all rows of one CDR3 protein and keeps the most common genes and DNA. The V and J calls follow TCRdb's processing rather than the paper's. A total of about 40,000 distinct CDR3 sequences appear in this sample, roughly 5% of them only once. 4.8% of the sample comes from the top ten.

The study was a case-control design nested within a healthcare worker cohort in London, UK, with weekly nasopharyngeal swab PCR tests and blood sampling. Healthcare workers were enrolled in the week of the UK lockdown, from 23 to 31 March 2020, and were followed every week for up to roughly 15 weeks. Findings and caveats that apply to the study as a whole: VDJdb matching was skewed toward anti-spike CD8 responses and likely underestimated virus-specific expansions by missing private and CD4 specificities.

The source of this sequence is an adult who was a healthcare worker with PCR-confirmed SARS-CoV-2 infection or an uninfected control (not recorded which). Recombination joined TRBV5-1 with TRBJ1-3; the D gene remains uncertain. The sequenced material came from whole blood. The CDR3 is CASSLTSSGNTIYF. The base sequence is TGCGCCAGCAGCCTGACGTCCTCTGGAAACACCATATATTTT.